The 6 T cell receptor beta chains reported below all come from one sample, sequenced in a study of cytomegalovirus exposure and HLA in healthy donors. Using immunoSEQ multiplex PCR, the repertoire was profiled, and TCRdb retains in-frame clones only, with some absent. The sample lists about 170,000 clones, approximately 89% occurring once. The sequenced sample was PBMCs. Every receptor here comes from a man younger than 35 in good health and CMV-seropositive.

The V gene is TRBV7-8, the J gene TRBJ1-5, with TRBD1 matching over 7 bases. Germline CDR1 and CDR2: SGHVS and FQNEAQ. This CDR3 has 15 amino acids. Trimming took 6 bases from V and 5 from J; bases not matched to a gene: 10. Here the CDR3 DNA reads TGTGCCAGCAGTCCTAGGGGGCTGAGGGATCAGCCCCAGCATTTT. This translates into CASSPRGLRDQPQHF.

This clone has just one count. V is TRBV9 and J is TRBJ2-3; TRBD2 matches 13 bases. Trimming cost V 2 bases and J 6 bases; bases outside gene matches: 3. This CDR3 contains 15 residues. Per the germline V gene, CDR1 is SGDLS and CDR2 is YYNGEE. The CDR3 nucleotides read TGTGCCAGCAGCGTTCAGACTAGCGGGGGGGATACGCAGTATTTT. It specifies CASSVQTSGGDTQYF.

The chain is built from TRBV7-9 and TRBJ2-6, with no clear D. The germline V gene has CDR1 SEHNR and CDR2 FQNEAQ (reference sequence). The length of the CDR3 is 16 residues. The ends were cut back, 8 bases at V and 0 bases at J, with 14 bases in the middle. The CDR3 nucleotides are TGTGCCAGCCGGCGGTCCCTAGGCTCTGGGGCCAACGTCCTGACTTTC. It yields the protein CASRRSLGSGANVLTF.

This clone was recorded only once. The genes are TRBV11-2 and TRBJ2-4, with 14 bases that match TRBD2. Trimming at V came to 5 bases and at J to 9 bases, leaving 6 bases not matched to a gene. Germline CDR1 is SGHAT and CDR2 is FQNNGV. CDR3 length: 15 amino acids. The CDR3 region is CASSRLAGGPGIQYF. DNA for the CDR3: TGTGCCAGCAGCCGACTAGCGGGAGGGCCGGGCATTCAGTACTTC.

This clone was observed once. In nucleotides, the CDR3 is TGTGCCAGCACTAACGGCGGGGGCGAGACCCAGTACTTC. As protein: CASTNGGGETQYF. This chain uses TRBV6-5 with TRBJ2-5; the D gene is possibly TRBD2 (7 bases). The CDR3 is made up of 13 amino acids. V was pared by 7 bases and J by 5 bases, with 14 bases between. Germline V gene lookup returns CDR1 MNHEY and CDR2 SVGAGI.

This clone was detected a few times. The genes are TRBV4-3 and TRBJ2-6, with TRBD2 as a possible D gene (7 bases). Germline CDR1 is LGHNA and CDR2 is YSLEER. The CDR3 length is 17 residues. The ends were cut back, 1 base at V and 0 bases at J, with 10 bases in the middle. In nucleotides, the CDR3 is TGCGCCAGCAGCCAAGTGGGGGGGGCCTCTGGGGCCAACGTCCTGACTTTC. Translated: CASSQVGGASGANVLTF.